A single sample gave rise to the 4 T cell receptor beta chains below, sequenced in a study of Graves' ophthalmopathy and Graves' hyperthyroidism. Amplified TCR beta CDR3 regions were obtained using RNA transcripts as template. First-round RT-PCR employed HTBI primers, with a second-round multiplex PCR after it. TCRdb redid the calling of the multiplex PCR reads with MiXCR, one entry per CDR3 protein. The top ten hold about 2.4% of the sample, which has roughly 400,000 distinct CDR3 sequences, about 18% seen once. Sequenced input: peripheral blood. The receptors were sampled from an adult woman with stable Graves' hyperthyroidism.

With respect to this clonotype: The germline gene is not matched at one end of the junction; a read error may be the cause. The rearrangement joins TRBV20-1 to TRBJ2-4; 8 bases align to TRBD2. Germline values: CDR1 DFQATT, CDR2 SNEGSKA (reference sequence). This CDR3 has 14 residues. Written as DNA, the CDR3 is TGCAGTGCACCCACTAGCGGAACTAGGAACATTAAGTACTTC. Protein: CSAPTSGTRNIKYF.

The table lists this clonotype with a count of one. This is likely a read error, given that the CDR3 carries no conserved phenylalanine or tryptophan at its end. V usage is TRBV27 and J usage is TRBJ1-5; D may be TRBD1 (6 bases). V was clipped by 5 bases and J by 6 bases, with 14 bases between them. CDR1 and CDR2 from the germline V gene are MNHEY and SMNVEV (reference sequence). The CDR3 is 14 residues long. The CDR3 DNA reads TGTGCCAGCAGTGCCCAGGGGTTTGGTCAGCCCCAGCATTTG. Amino acids: CASSAQGFGQPQHL.

At least ten counts were recorded for this clonotype. V is TRBV15 and J is TRBJ2-6; D gene ambiguous. The CDR3 runs to 17 residues. The germline CDR1 and CDR2 sequences are LNHNV and YYDKDF (reference sequence). V was clipped by 0 bases and J by 1 base, with 10 bases between them. The CDR3 DNA follows: TGTGCCACCAGCAGAGAGGCTCGGCCGTCTGGGGCCAACGTCCTGACTTTC. It yields the protein CATSREARPSGANVLTF.

As regards this clonotype: Being one base from a much bigger clone, this may be a read error. The chain joins TRBV12-3 or TRBV12-4 to TRBJ1-2, with D possibly TRBD1 on 5 matching bases. The CDR3 has 13 residues. Between the trimmed V and J ends, which lost 4 bases and 0 bases, there was a span of 6 bases. The DNA for the CDR3 is TGTGCCAGCAGTTCGACAGCTAACTATGGCTACACCTTC. Translating gives CASSSTANYGYTF.